One sample yielded the 18 T cell receptor beta chains listed below, sequenced in a study of cytomegalovirus exposure and HLA in healthy donors (dated by TCRdb to 2017 to 2019). Library preparation used the immunoSEQ multiplex PCR assay. The multiplex PCR relied on a mix of 60 forward primers for TCR Vbeta segments and 13 reverse primers for TCR Jbeta segments. Drawn from immuneACCESS, this table holds only the in-frame rearrangements with V and J called that TCRdb kept. Clones are partly lost; checked studies trace under half to an unresolved V gene and leave the rest unexplained. This sample comprises 110,000 or so clones, roughly three quarters of them detected only once. The top ten hold roughly an eighth of the sample. The sample comprised PBMCs. All receptors come from a woman between 40 and 50 years old in good health and CMV-seropositive.

J is TRBJ2-1 and V is TRBV4-2, with TRBD2 identical over 13 bases. V lost 3 bases, J lost 6 bases, and 11 bases stayed unmatched. The CDR3 loop spans 18 amino acids. The germline V gene encodes CDR1 LGHNA and CDR2 YNFKEQ. The CDR3 region has the DNA TGTGCCAGCAGCCATGGGACTAGCGGGGTGGTCGGTCTCAATGAGCAGTTCTTC. This sequence encodes CASSHGTSGVVGLNEQFF.

The chain employs TRBV7-9 and TRBJ1-6, with D perhaps TRBD1 (6 bases). The germline gives CDR1 SEHNR, CDR2 FQNEAQ (reference sequence). V shed 6 bases and J shed 8 bases, with 17 bases lying between them. The CDR3 loop spans 15 amino acids. The CDR3 reads CASRSDSALDSPLHF. CDR3 in DNA: TGTGCCAGCAGATCGGACAGCGCCTTAGATTCACCCCTCCACTTT.

The chain uses TRBV7-2 and TRBJ1-1; 7 nucleotides align to TRBD1. J lost 0 bases, V lost 1 base, and 5 bases had no gene match. CDR3 size: 16 residues. Germline values: CDR1 SGHTA, CDR2 FQGNSA. DNA for the CDR3: TGTGCCAGCAGCTTAGAGGGGGCAGGTGTGAACACTGAAGCTTTCTTT. Translated, it gives CASSLEGAGVNTEAFF.

The chain couples TRBV30 to TRBJ1-5, with D possibly matching TRBD1 (5 bases). V lost 1 base and J lost 0, with 13 bases in between. This CDR3 spans 16 amino acids. Per germline, CDR1 GTSNPN and CDR2 SVGIG (reference sequence). CDR3 bases: TGTGCCTGGAGTGACTCTACAGGAATTAGCAATCAGCCCCAGCATTTT. The encoded protein is CAWSDSTGISNQPQHF.

The CDR3 here is CASSPPGGAPLHF. The CDR3 DNA reads as TGTGCCAGCTCACCACCTGGAGGGGCACCCCTCCACTTT. The gene calls are TRBV18 and TRBJ1-6; D is perhaps TRBD1 (5 bases). The germline CDR1 and CDR2 sequences are KGHSH and LQKENI. Trimming pared 0 bases from V and 11 bases from J, leaving 8 bases between. The CDR3 is 13 residues long.

The V gene is TRBV7-2, the J gene TRBJ1-2, with TRBD1 matching over 9 bases. CDR3 length equals 16 residues. CDR1 is SGHTA and CDR2 is FQGNSA in the germline V gene. Trimming cost V 3 bases and J 6 bases; bases outside gene matches: 11. The CDR3 DNA reads as TGTGCCAGCAGCTTTTTGTATGGGACAGGGTTTGATGGCTACACCTTC. It specifies CASSFLYGTGFDGYTF.

The V and J genes are TRBV29-1 and TRBJ1-5; D unclear. The V gene lost 4 bases and the J gene lost 6 bases, with 10 bases spanning the gap. The CDR3 covers 12 residues. Germline lookup yields CDR1 SQVTM and CDR2 ANQGSEA. Here the CDR3 DNA reads TGCAGCGTTGGGGTAGGGAGTCAGCCCCAGCATTTT. As protein: CSVGVGSQPQHF.

The V and J genes are TRBV5-4 and TRBJ1-1, with 7 bases aligning to TRBD1. After removal of 4 bases from V and 2 bases from J, the junction contained 11 bases not matched to a gene. Germline loops: CDR1 SGHNT, CDR2 YYREEE (reference sequence). The CDR3 contains 16 residues. The DNA of the CDR3 is TGTGCCAGCAGCGCCTGGCACAGGGGCGATAACACTGAAGCTTTCTTT. As protein: CASSAWHRGDNTEAFF.

This rearrangement joins TRBV11-1 to TRBJ2-7; 10 nucleotides align to TRBD2. CDR3 length equals 16 residues. Germline lookup yields CDR1 SGHAT and CDR2 FQDESV (reference sequence). The trim removed 1 base at V and 0 bases at J, leaving 3 bases unmatched. DNA for the CDR3: TGTGCCAGCAGCTTAGAACTAGCGGGGCCCTCCTACGAGCAGTACTTC. Residues: CASSLELAGPSYEQYF.

This clone was detected once. The chain has TRBV19 and TRBJ2-1, with D possibly being TRBD1 (5 bases). This CDR3 has 13 amino acids. Germline-derived CDR1 and CDR2 are LNHDA and SQIVND (reference sequence). The V end lost 9 bases, the J end lost 4 bases, and 13 bases lay between the germline ends. CDR3 residues: CASSYRQYNEQFF. In DNA form, the CDR3 reads TGTGCCAGCTCCTACCGACAGTACAATGAGCAGTTCTTC.

The rearrangement links TRBV5-1 to TRBJ1-1; weak D call: TRBD1 (6 bases). The CDR3 extends over 15 amino acids. The germline CDR1 and CDR2 sequences are SGHRS and YFSETQ. V lost 3 bases to trimming and J lost 2 bases, with 14 bases between them. The CDR3 loop is CASSSRAGANTEAFF. In DNA, the CDR3 is TGCGCCAGCAGCTCCCGGGCGGGGGCAAACACTGAAGCTTTCTTT.

A few counts support this clone. The DNA for the CDR3 is TGTGCCAGCAGTTGGGGGGGGTACGAGCAGTACTTC. This encodes CASSWGGYEQYF. The rearrangement uses TRBV6-5 and TRBJ2-7, with TRBD2 identical over 7 bases. The CDR3 spans 12 residues. The junction had 1 base not matched to a gene; V was cut back by 4 bases and J by 4 bases. Per the germline V gene, CDR1 is MNHEY and CDR2 is SVGAGI.

The rearrangement uses TRBV10-3 and TRBJ1-2; 9 nucleotides match TRBD1. Germline V CDR1 and CDR2: ENHRY, SYGVKD. The V gene end was trimmed by 11 bases and the J gene end by 4 bases; junction bases not matched to a gene: 11. The CDR3 length is 14 residues. CDR3 residues: CAAAGTGPTYGYTF. The CDR3 DNA reads TGTGCCGCGGCCGGGACAGGGCCAACCTATGGCTACACCTTC.

This chain joins TRBV5-1 and TRBJ2-7; 8 bases map to TRBD1. The germline CDR1 and CDR2 sequences are SGHRS and YFSETQ. V was clipped by 5 bases and J by 2 bases; unmatched bases: 6. CDR3 length: 14 amino acids. CDR3 region: CASRAGQGPYEQYF. In DNA, the CDR3 is TGCGCCAGCAGGGCTGGACAGGGCCCCTACGAGCAGTACTTC.

CDR3 nucleotide sequence: TGTGCCAGCAGCGTACAGACTTACACCGGGGAGCTGTTTTTT. Translated, it gives CASSVQTYTGELFF. The rearrangement joins TRBV9 to TRBJ2-2; the D is unclear. Trimming shortened V by 1 base and J by 3 bases, and 7 bases separated the two germline ends. CDR1 and CDR2 from the germline V gene are SGDLS and YYNGEE. CDR3 length: 14 residues.

V usage is TRBV29-1 and J usage is TRBJ1-1; the D is unclear. Germline V lookup: CDR1 SQVTM, CDR2 ANQGSEA. V gave up 8 bases and J gave up 0 bases, with 16 bases separating them. The CDR3 has 14 residues. The CDR3 region is CSLKRTALNTEAFF. Here the CDR3 DNA reads TGCAGCTTAAAGCGGACGGCTTTGAACACTGAAGCTTTCTTT.

The chain has TRBV5-1 and TRBJ2-5, with D maybe TRBD1 (6 bases). The V gene lost 1 base and the J gene lost 5 bases, with 15 bases spanning the gap. Germline V gene sequence: CDR1 SGHRS, CDR2 YFSETQ. The CDR3 covers 15 residues. The chain's CDR3 is CASSLIMGAEETQYF. In DNA form, the CDR3 reads TGCGCCAGCAGCTTGATTATGGGGGCGGAGGAGACCCAGTACTTC. Combining the CDR3 with reference TRBV5-1 and TRBJ2-5 gives the whole variable domain KAGVTQTPRYLIKTRGQQVTLSCSPISGHRSVSWYQQTPGQGLQFLFEYFSETQRNKGNFPGRFSGRQFSNSRSEMNVSTLELGDSALYLCASSLIMGAEETQYFGPGTRLLVL.

The gene calls are TRBV6-4 and TRBJ1-1, with a possible D match to TRBD1 (5 bases). The V gene lost 6 bases and the J gene lost 5 bases, with 7 bases spanning the gap. Germline loops: CDR1 MRHNA, CDR2 SNTAGT. The CDR3 runs 11 residues. The CDR3 loop reads CASREGTEAFF. CDR3 nucleotide sequence: TGTGCCAGCAGGGAGGGGACTGAAGCTTTCTTT.